This T cell receptor beta chain was observed in a study of shared clonotypes between healthy human individuals. Germline assignment: CDR1 LNHDA and CDR2 SQIVND (reference sequence). The CDR3 consists of 14 residues. The V gene end was trimmed by 5 bases and the J gene end by 0 bases; junction bases not matched to a gene: 2. Findings and limits, study-wide: The sharing of about 5% of naive CD4 clonotypes was seen across a few donors.

The sample holds one count of this clone. Its cognate antigen is unknown. Naivety among CD8 cells was defined by CD45RO negativity and positive CCR7 selection, thereby excluding terminally differentiated effector memory CD45RA+ cells. All the donors were Caucasian adults who lived in Nashville, Tennessee. Genomic DNA of each subset was evenly split across several immunoSEQ plates. Clones were sequenced by immunoSEQ multiplex PCR, and TCRdb holds only the in-frame ones, with some missing. The sample holds 630,000 or so clones; 98% are singletons and the top ten take 0.3%. The specimen was naive CD8+ T cells sorted from blood. This TCR was recovered from a man younger than 40 in good health. V and J are TRBV19 and TRBJ2-7; 9 bases map to TRBD2. The CDR3: CASSSSGVSYEQYF. CDR3 in DNA: TGTGCCAGTAGTTCTAGCGGGGTCTCCTACGAGCAGTACTTC.